This TCR beta chain was sequenced for a study of blood T cell repertoires in COVID-19. Study-wide background: Specimens from acute and convalescent COVID-19 originated in the United States, Italy and Spain. Sample material is recorded as cDNA or gDNA derived from T cells, B-cell-depleted T cells, or PBMCs.

This CDR3 has 13 residues. Germline V gene sequence: CDR1 MNHEY, CDR2 SVGEGT. Trimming removed 2 bases from V and 10 bases from J, with 12 bases in between. Only in-frame clones appear in the TCRdb table, and some are missing; sequencing was by immunoSEQ multiplex PCR. Of approximately 210,000 clones in the sample, approximately 82% were seen once. Sequencing input: peripheral blood. The genes are TRBV6-2 or TRBV6-3 and TRBJ2-1; D ambiguous. The TCR was taken from a woman aged 80 or older with acute or convalescent COVID-19. CDR3 residues: CASSYGQDGEQFF. As DNA, the CDR3 is TGTGCCAGCAGTTACGGGCAGGATGGCGAGCAGTTCTTC.